This TCR beta chain was documented in a study of T cells in Graves' hyperthyroidism and ophthalmopathy (dated by TCRdb to about 2019). Regarding the research as a whole: Peripheral blood samples were taken at the time of initial diagnosis, prior to any treatment. To identify distinguishing TCR V-J signatures, a discovery cohort of around 98 patients was used, comprising roughly 45 with Graves' ophthalmopathy and around 57 with stable Graves' hyperthyroidism. Prospective prediction of ophthalmopathy was tested in an independent validation cohort consisting of 18 to 20 hyperthyroidism patients and approximately 16 patients who later progressed to ophthalmopathy. The approximately 100 discovery patients were randomly divided into training and test sets at a 7:3 ratio. The study also compared thyroid tissue and blood T-cell repertoires from several Graves' hyperthyroidism patients. Once sampling was done, hyperthyroidism patients were given methimazole at a starting dose of 30 mg daily, whereas ophthalmopathy patients were given high-dose intravenous methylprednisolone. The paper reports TCR Vbeta CDR3 sequencing of over 120 peripheral blood samples: under 45 ophthalmopathy, under 80 hyperthyroidism and approximately 17 progressor patients.

On this clonotype: Its recognized antigen is unknown. Nothing much larger sits one base from this clone, and base qualities are not available.

V loses 4 bases at its end and J loses 6 bases; junction bases beyond the gene matches: 8. Reading the germline V gene gives CDR1 MDHEN and CDR2 SYDVKM. Taken from cysteine to phenylalanine, the CDR3 has 15 residues. The only DNA kept is the CDR3, 45 bases in frame from the first base. Stable Graves' hyperthyroidism was defined as no progression to ophthalmopathy during 18 months of follow-up. The hyperthyroidism patients were between 18 and 65 years old and newly diagnosed, with a disease duration of less than 2 months. Any patient with an uncontrolled infection, another autoimmune disease, pregnancy or lactation was excluded. Diagnoses relied on clinical symptoms, serum thyroxine and TRAb, thyroid ultrasound and orbital computed tomography. PBMCs were isolated from 8 to 10 ml of fresh peripheral blood by Ficoll-Paque density gradient centrifugation. Trizol reagent was used to extract total RNA, and RNA quality was then checked on an Agilent 2100 Bioanalyzer.

What the research found in general, with its limitations: In validation, the model predicted progression to ophthalmopathy with approximately 70% sensitivity and approximately 72% specificity, a median of roughly seven months before onset. A 13 V-J signature model separated ophthalmopathy from stable hyperthyroidism, with just over 85% sensitivity and 81.08% specificity in cross-validation and 80%/75% in testing. Blood samples also contained most of the expanded thyroid clonotypes (frequency above 0.001), which suggests that blood repertoires may reflect thyroid immune responses. Sample size was not statistically predetermined, and investigators were not blinded to group allocation.

TCR beta CDR3 regions were amplified from RNA transcripts. For the first round of RT-PCR on the TCR CDR3, the HTBI primer set was used together with the Qiagen OneStep RT-PCR kit. Libraries were constructed in a second round of multiplex PCR, after which size selection and purification were carried out. Paired-end sequencing of the libraries was performed with 100 bp reads on an Illumina HiSeq2000. Turning to the authors' computational methods: SOAPnuke was used to process the raw data, with reads discarded if the reads contained adapters or uncalled bases, had a mean Phred below 15, or lacked an exact constant-primer or identifier match. High-quality paired reads were merged using COPE v1.2.5, and each unique nucleotide sequence was defined as a clonotype. MiTCR v1.1 was used to align the clonotypes against IMGT TRBV, TRBD and TRBJ reference segments. The analysis was restricted to V-J combinations with a frequency above 0.0001, which together covered 99.2% of the repertoires. The TCS score was defined as the ratio of F50 (clonal expansion) to E x V (chaos), calculated using BLOSUM62-based TCRdist between CDR3 peptides within each V-J. Welch's t-statistics and random forest reduced roughly 530 V-J features to 10 to 15, which were used in a naive Bayes classifier (R e1071). The raw public data were reprocessed by TCRdb itself: fastp quality trimming at Q25, MiXCR clonotype calling, in-frame beta chains only. When rows share a CDR3 protein, they turn into one entry using the most common DNA and genes. None of the V and J calls come from the authors' own analysis; TCRdb made them. In this sample the table shows over 500,000 distinct CDR3 sequences, 11% to 15% of which occur a single time. The top ten clonotypes cover around 13% of the sample.

The chain joins TRBV28 to TRBJ1-3; 8 bases in between match TRBD1. Material for sequencing was blood. This clonotype originated in a woman between 40 and 50 years old with Graves' hyperthyroidism. The CDR3 protein is CASSSLGTGENTIYF. The DNA reads TGTGCCAGCAGTTCACTAGGGACAGGAGAAAACACCATATATTTT.